Presented here are 2 T cell receptor beta chains from one specimen sequenced in a study of T-cell reconstitution after alpha-beta-depleted transplantation in children. Unique molecular identifiers were incorporated into the prepared TCRbeta library. Each CDR3 protein is one row after TCRdb ran MiXCR on the PCR reads. Found here are 240,000 or so distinct CDR3 sequences, around 11% of them singletons; the top ten hold over 2.5%. Specimen: PBMCs from the stem cell graft donor, collected from the stem cell graft. Receptors were obtained from a human donor who donated a stem cell graft to a child with acute lymphoblastic leukemia.

At least ten counts were recorded for this clonotype. The chain employs TRBV11-2 and TRBJ2-1; no clear D. Germline values: CDR1 SGHAT, CDR2 FQNNGV. This CDR3 is built from 15 residues. The V gene lost 3 bases and the J gene lost 3 bases, with 12 bases spanning the gap. The CDR3, as DNA: TGTGCCAGCAGCTTCAGTGAAACTGGCTACAATGAGCAGTTCTTC. This codes for CASSFSETGYNEQFF.

The table lists this clonotype with many counts. The gene calls are TRBV7-2 and TRBJ2-3; D might be TRBD2 (6 bases). V shed 3 bases and J shed 4 bases, with 14 bases lying between them. The V gene's germline CDR1 is SGHTA and CDR2 FQGNSA. This CDR3 comprises 15 residues. This CDR3 is CASSFGLPGADTQYF. The CDR3 DNA reads TGTGCCAGCAGCTTCGGTCTCCCGGGAGCAGATACGCAGTATTTT.